This T cell receptor beta chain came from a study of cytomegalovirus exposure and HLA in healthy donors. Amplification used 60 Vbeta primers and 13 Jbeta primers. Some clones are missing from TCRdb's copy, which holds only in-frame ones; the method was immunoSEQ multiplex PCR. The table lists a few hundred thousand clones, around 77% of them singletons. Overall study results and limits: It emerged from a later analysis that several of the most significant clusters appeared to be linked to common viral pathogens.

The CDR3 has 16 residues. Germline V gene lookup returns CDR1 MDHEN and CDR2 SYDVKM. Germline trimming cut 0 bases from V and 3 bases from J; bases unmatched to any gene: 5. Points on this clone: Its target is unknown.

Sequenced input: PBMCs. The clonotype was recovered from a young woman in good health and CMV-seronegative. The V call is TRBV28, the J call TRBJ2-5; 9 nucleotides agree with TRBD2. CDR3 sequence: CASSLWRGGEKETQYF. CDR3 sequence (DNA): TGTGCCAGCAGTTTATGGCGGGGGGGGGAAAAAGAGACCCAGTACTTC.